Shown below are 9 T cell receptor beta chains from a single sample sequenced in a study of CD8 T cells in Susac syndrome. Random hexamers were used to reverse transcribe roughly 0.5 to 1 ug of RNA. MiXCR, run by TCRdb on the immunoSEQ multiplex PCR reads, gives a single entry per CDR3 protein. The data contain around 56,000 distinct CDR3 sequences, around nine tenths of them singletons. The sample comprised CD8+ T cells from PBMCs. The receptors shown here come from a human donor in good health.

The genes are TRBV28 and TRBJ2-1; unclear D gene. From germline, CDR1 is MDHEN and CDR2 SYDVKM. CDR3 length: 10 amino acids. Trimming stripped 8 bases from V and 7 bases from J, with 6 bases between. The chain's CDR3 is CASGDNEQFF. CDR3 bases: TGTGCCAGCGGTGATAATGAGCAGTTCTTC.

This sequence joins TRBV7-3 and TRBJ2-4, with D possibly being TRBD1 (6 bases). The germline V gene has CDR1 SGHTA and CDR2 FQGTGA. This CDR3 has 16 amino acids. V shed 5 bases and J shed 0 bases, with 14 bases lying between them. The CDR3 protein is CASSPQTGLAKNIQYF. The CDR3, as DNA: TGTGCCAGCAGCCCCCAGACAGGACTAGCCAAAAACATTCAGTACTTC.

This chain connects TRBV7-8 to TRBJ2-4; the D is unclear. The CDR3 length is 13 residues. V was trimmed by 7 bases and J by 0 bases, leaving 7 bases between them. CDR1 SGHVS and CDR2 FQNEAQ come from the germline V gene. The chain's CDR3 is CASTQLAKNIQYF. The CDR3 nucleotides are TGTGCCAGCACCCAACTAGCCAAAAACATTCAGTACTTC.

The gene calls are TRBV20-1 and TRBJ1-2, with 7 bases identical to TRBD1. The CDR3 is 13 amino acids. Trimming cost V 6 bases and J 2 bases; bases outside gene matches: 6. The germline V gene has CDR1 DFQATT and CDR2 SNEGSKA (reference sequence). The CDR3, as DNA: TGCAGTGCCAACACAGGGGAGAACTATGGCTACACCTTC. As protein: CSANTGENYGYTF.

The V and J genes are TRBV5-6 and TRBJ2-5; TRBD2 agrees at 8 bases. The trim removed 3 bases at V and 3 bases at J, leaving 1 base unmatched. Per the germline V gene, CDR1 is SGHDT and CDR2 is YYEEEE. CDR3 length: 13 amino acids. CDR3 in DNA: TGTGCCAGCAGCTCCGGGGGGGAAGAGACCCAGTACTTC. As protein: CASSSGGEETQYF.

V usage is TRBV4-1 and J usage is TRBJ1-5, with D possibly TRBD1 on 6 matching bases. From germline, CDR1 is MGHRA and CDR2 YSYEKL. CDR3 length: 14 amino acids. The germline V and J ends were trimmed by 4 bases and 1 base, with 8 bases remaining between them. CDR3 DNA sequence: TGCGCCAGCAGCCCCGGACAGAGCAATCAGCCCCAGCATTTT. Translation gives CASSPGQSNQPQHF.

This clonotype was counted a few times. This rearrangement joins TRBV5-6 to TRBJ2-7; D gene uncertain. The CDR3 covers 15 residues. Germline V gene sequence: CDR1 SGHDT, CDR2 YYEEEE. The V and J ends lost 0 bases and 3 bases respectively, with 13 bases between them. The CDR3 coding sequence is TGTGCCAGCAGCTTGGCCGGGCAGAGTAACTACGAGCAGTACTTC. Translating it yields CASSLAGQSNYEQYF.

The J gene is TRBJ1-1, the V gene TRBV27; no clear D. Germline assignment: CDR1 MNHEY and CDR2 SMNVEV (reference sequence). The length of the CDR3 is 13 residues. Trimming shortened V by 5 bases and J by 0 bases, and 7 bases separated the two germline ends. CDR3 coding DNA: TGTGCCAGCAGTCTGACCATGAACACTGAAGCTTTCTTT. Amino acids: CASSLTMNTEAFF.

The V gene is TRBV20-1, the J gene TRBJ2-3; 12 bases align to TRBD2. Trimming removed 0 bases from V and 4 bases from J; junction bases left unmatched: 8. The CDR3 covers 17 residues. Looked up from germline, CDR1 is DFQATT and CDR2 is SNEGSKA (reference sequence). The CDR3 loop is CSARDPMASGGADTQYF. DNA for the CDR3: TGCAGTGCTAGAGATCCAATGGCTAGCGGGGGGGCAGATACGCAGTATTTT.